This passage covers 8 T cell receptor beta chains from one sample sequenced in a study of regulatory T cells in long-lasting Graves disease. Arm-PCR with iRepertoire HTBI primers amplified the CDR3 regions for these TCR beta libraries. One entry per CDR3 protein, called by TCRdb with MiXCR from the multiplex PCR reads. The table records a few hundred thousand distinct CDR3 sequences, approximately 13% of them present only once. Time point described: newly diagnosed GD, antithyroid drugs for less than 3 months. After RNA was extracted from PBMCs, the TCR library was made from it. The same specimen was also included in a second study, on T cells in Graves' hyperthyroidism and ophthalmopathy.

Sequenced here: peripheral blood mononuclear cells (PBMCs), sampled at new diagnosis, from a patient treated with antithyroid drugs. The receptors stem from a man aged 30 to 45 with Graves disease.

This clonotype was counted many times. The genes are TRBV5-1 and TRBJ2-7; TRBD2 aligns across 7 bases. Germline V gene data show CDR1 as SGHRS and CDR2 as YFSETQ. The CDR3 loop spans 17 amino acids. Losses at the gene ends were 0 bases for V and 0 bases for J; bases not matched to a gene: 9. The CDR3 region is CASSLAGREASSYEQYF. The CDR3 DNA reads TGCGCCAGCAGCTTGGCGGGACGGGAGGCCTCCTCCTACGAGCAGTACTTC. The entire variable domain, with the rest obtained from reference TRBV5-1 and TRBJ2-7, is as follows: KAGVTQTPRYLIKTRGQQVTLSCSPISGHRSVSWYQQTPGQGLQFLFEYFSETQRNKGNFPGRFSGRQFSNSRSEMNVSTLELGDSALYLCASSLAGREASSYEQYFGPGTRLTVT.

This clonotype was found many times. A junction boundary mismatches the germline segment, possibly from a read error. J is TRBJ2-1 and V is TRBV7-7; no clear D. CDR3 length: 14 amino acids. Germline values: CDR1 SSHAT, CDR2 FNYEAQ (reference sequence). CDR3: CASSLGEAYNEQFF. CDR3 sequence (DNA): TGTGCTAGCAGCTTAGGAGAGGCCTACAATGAGCAGTTCTTC.

This clonotype was observed many times. V gene TRBV5-4 combines with J gene TRBJ2-7; the match to TRBD2 covers 10 bases. Germline-derived CDR1 and CDR2 are SGHNT and YYREEE (reference sequence). V trimming: 0 bases; J trimming: 5 bases; junction bases outside the gene matches: 5. CDR3 length equals 15 residues. The CDR3 spells CASSLESGRAHEQYF. In nucleotides, the CDR3 is TGTGCCAGCAGCTTGGAAAGCGGGAGGGCCCACGAGCAGTACTTC.

This clonotype has just a few counts. The CDR3 sequence is CASSQEGRGLTYEQYF. The DNA of the CDR3 is TGTGCCAGCAGCCAAGAGGGCCGGGGACTTACCTACGAGCAGTACTTC. The genes are TRBV4-2 and TRBJ2-7, with D possibly TRBD2 on 6 matching bases. The V gene's germline CDR1 is LGHNA and CDR2 YNFKEQ. Trimming shortened V by 0 bases and J by 2 bases, and 14 bases separated the two germline ends. This CDR3 is built from 16 residues.

This clonotype was observed at least ten times. This chain joins TRBV9 and TRBJ2-2, with D possibly matching TRBD1 (5 bases). CDR1 is SGDLS and CDR2 is YYNGEE in the germline V gene. V was cut by 3 bases and J by 4 bases, with 13 bases left in between. CDR3 size: 15 residues. The CDR3 region has the DNA TGTGCCAGCAGCGCTTTCCAGCAGGGCACCGGGGAGCTGTTTTTT. This sequence encodes CASSAFQQGTGELFF.

The rearrangement joins TRBV2 to TRBJ2-2; TRBD1 agrees at 7 bases. Germline-derived CDR1 and CDR2 are SNHLY and FYNNEI. Unmatched junction bases numbered 7, after V lost 6 bases and J lost 3 bases. The CDR3 extends over 15 amino acids. The CDR3 protein is CASRPTGIYTGELFF. As DNA, the CDR3 is TGTGCCAGCAGGCCGACAGGGATTTACACCGGGGAGCTGTTTTTT.

There are many counts of this clonotype. The chain links TRBV12-5 to TRBJ1-2; D gene ambiguous. The CDR3 is made up of 13 amino acids. CDR1 and CDR2 from the germline V gene are LGHNT and FRNRAP. V dropped 0 bases and J dropped 9 bases, with 11 bases sitting between them. The CDR3 bases are TGTGCTAGTGGTTTGGTACAAAGAGGGAGCTACACCTTC. This translates into CASGLVQRGSYTF. Filled out from reference TRBV12-5 and TRBJ1-2, the complete variable domain reads DARVTQTPRHKVTEMGQEVTMRCQPILGHNTVFWYRQTMMQGLELLAYFRNRAPLDDSGMPKDRFSAEMPDATLATLKIQPSEPRDSAVYFCASGLVQRGSYTFGSGTRLTVV.

As to this clonotype: This could be a read error, since a much larger clone is one nucleotide away. The chain recombines TRBV19 with TRBJ1-5; D gene uncertain. CDR1 and CDR2 (germline): LNHDA, SQIVND (reference sequence). CDR3 length equals 14 residues. As DNA, the CDR3 is TGTGCGACTAACCCGGGCAGACTGGGTCAGCCCCAGCATTTT. It codes for CATNPGRLGQPQHF.